This TCR beta chain was found in a study of blood T cell repertoires in COVID-19. This clone was observed a few times. The CDR3 runs to 14 residues. The germline V gene has CDR1 SNHLY and CDR2 FYNNEI. The V segment lost 7 bases and the J segment 4 bases; nucleotides outside the gene matches: 6. Assay used: immunoSEQ multiplex PCR; TCRdb lists only in-frame clones, some missing. The sample lists fewer than 200,000 clones; around 83% were seen once. The clonotype originates from a woman between 45 and 65 years old in a cohort exposed to, infected with or recovered from COVID-19 (not recorded which). Sequenced: PBMCs or T cells enriched from blood (not recorded which). The gene calls are TRBV2 and TRBJ2-3; 9 nucleotides line up with TRBD1. CDR3 DNA sequence: TGTGCCAGCACCAACGACAGGGGGGCAGATACGCAGTATTTT. As protein: CASTNDRGADTQYF.